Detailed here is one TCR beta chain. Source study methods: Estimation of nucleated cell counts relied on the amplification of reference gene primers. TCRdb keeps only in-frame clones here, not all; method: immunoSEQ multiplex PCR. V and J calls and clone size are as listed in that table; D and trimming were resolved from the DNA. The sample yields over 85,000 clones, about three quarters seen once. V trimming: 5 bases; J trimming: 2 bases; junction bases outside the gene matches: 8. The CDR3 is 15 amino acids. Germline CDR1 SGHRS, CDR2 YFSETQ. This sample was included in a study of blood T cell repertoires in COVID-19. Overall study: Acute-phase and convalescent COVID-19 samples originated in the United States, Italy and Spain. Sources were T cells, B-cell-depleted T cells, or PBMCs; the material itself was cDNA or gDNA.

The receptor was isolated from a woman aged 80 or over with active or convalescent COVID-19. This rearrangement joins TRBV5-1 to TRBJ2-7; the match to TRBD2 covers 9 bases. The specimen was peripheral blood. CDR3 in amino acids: CASRYIAGETYEQYF. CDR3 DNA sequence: TGCGCCAGCAGGTACATAGCGGGAGAAACCTACGAGCAGTACTTC.